This T cell receptor beta chain emerged from a study of radiotherapy plus CTLA-4 blockade in lung cancer (dated by TCRdb to the late 2010s). Some background on the complete study: Objective responses were observed in around 20% of enrolled patients, and disease control was achieved in roughly 30%. Summary of the overall study and its limitations: TCR clones derived from tumors expanded in peripheral blood after treatment with radiotherapy and ipilimumab. Increased serum interferon-beta after radiation, together with early dynamic changes in blood T cell clones, were reported to be the strongest predictors of response.

With regard to this clone: No antigen is known for it. Base quality data are lacking; no much larger clone is found one base away.

Unmatched junction bases come to 5, with V trimmed by 5 bases and J by 4 bases. From the cysteine up to the phenylalanine, the CDR3 has a length of 13 residues. Of the read, only the CDR3 DNA is kept; its 39 bases are in frame from base 1. From a lookup of the germline V gene, CDR1 and CDR2 are SQVTM and ANQGSEA. Preparation of the library involved the immunoSEQ multiplex PCR assay. TCRdb mirrors the immuneACCESS table, restricted to in-frame sequences. Some clones are absent from its copies; in checked studies, under half trace to an unresolved V gene, and the reason for the others is unknown. In this sample the table shows tens of thousands of clones, approximately 80% of which occur a single time. Jointly, the top ten make up approximately 8.3% of the sample. Focal radiation therapy combined with CTLA-4 blockade (ipilimumab) was tested in patients with chemo-refractory metastatic non-small-cell lung cancer.

The chain was built from TRBV29-1 and TRBJ2-1, and 7 bases in between align with TRBD1. The input for sequencing was peripheral blood, taken from a patient treated with radiotherapy plus ipilimumab. The sequence was obtained from a human donor with non-small cell lung cancer who had stable disease on radiotherapy plus ipilimumab. The base sequence is TGCAGCGTTCGACAGGGATTGTACAATGAGCAGTTCTTC. This sequence encodes CSVRQGLYNEQFF.